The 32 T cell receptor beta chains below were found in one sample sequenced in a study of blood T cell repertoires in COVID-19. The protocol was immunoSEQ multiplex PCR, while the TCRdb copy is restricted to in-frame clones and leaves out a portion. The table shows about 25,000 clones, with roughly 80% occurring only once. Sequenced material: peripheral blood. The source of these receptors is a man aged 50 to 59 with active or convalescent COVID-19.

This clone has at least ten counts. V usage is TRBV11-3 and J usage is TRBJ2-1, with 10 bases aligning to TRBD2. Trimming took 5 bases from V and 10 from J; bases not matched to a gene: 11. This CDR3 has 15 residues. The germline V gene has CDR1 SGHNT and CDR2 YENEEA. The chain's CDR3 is CASSPSAAGGREQFF. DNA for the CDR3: TGTGCCAGCAGCCCTTCGGCAGCGGGAGGGCGCGAGCAGTTCTTC.

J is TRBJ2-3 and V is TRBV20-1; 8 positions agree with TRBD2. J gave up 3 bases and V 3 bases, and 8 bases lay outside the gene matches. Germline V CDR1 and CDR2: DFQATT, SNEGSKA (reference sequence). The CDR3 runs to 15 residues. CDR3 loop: CSASKSGSYTDTQYF. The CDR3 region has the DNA TGCAGTGCTAGTAAAAGCGGGAGTTATACAGATACGCAGTATTTT.

Here the CDR3 reads CASRSTGNQPQHF. CDR3 sequence (DNA): TGTGCCAGCAGGTCAACAGGGAATCAGCCCCAGCATTTT. The V call is TRBV2, the J call TRBJ1-5; D is perhaps TRBD1 (6 bases). In germline, CDR1 is SNHLY, CDR2 FYNNEI. V was trimmed by 6 bases and J by 4 bases, leaving 10 bases between them. The CDR3 totals 13 residues.

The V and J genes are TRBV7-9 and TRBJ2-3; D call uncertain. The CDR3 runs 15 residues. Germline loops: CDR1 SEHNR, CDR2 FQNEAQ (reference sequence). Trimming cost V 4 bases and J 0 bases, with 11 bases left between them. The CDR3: CASSYIKESTDTQYF. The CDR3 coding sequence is TGTGCCAGCAGCTACATTAAAGAAAGCACAGATACGCAGTATTTT. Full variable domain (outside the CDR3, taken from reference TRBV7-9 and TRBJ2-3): DTGVSQNPRHKITKRGQNVTFRCDPISEHNRLYWYRQTLGQGPEFLTYFQNEAQLEKSRLLSDRFSAERPKGSFSTLEIQRTEQGDSAMYLCASSYIKESTDTQYFGPGTRLTVL.

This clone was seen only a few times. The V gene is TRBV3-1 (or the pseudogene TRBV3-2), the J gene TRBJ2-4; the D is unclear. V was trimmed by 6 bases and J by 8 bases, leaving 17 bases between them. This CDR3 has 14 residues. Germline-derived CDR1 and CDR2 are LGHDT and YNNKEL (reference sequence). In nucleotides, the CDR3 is TGTGCCAGCAGTAGTTTCCCCGAGAATGACATTCAGTACTTC. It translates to CASSSFPENDIQYF.

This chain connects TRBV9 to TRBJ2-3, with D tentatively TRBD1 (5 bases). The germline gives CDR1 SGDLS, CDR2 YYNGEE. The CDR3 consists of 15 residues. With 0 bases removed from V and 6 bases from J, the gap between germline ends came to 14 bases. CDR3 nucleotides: TGTGCCAGCAGCGTAGGGGGCTACACTCCGGATACGCAGTATTTT. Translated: CASSVGGYTPDTQYF.

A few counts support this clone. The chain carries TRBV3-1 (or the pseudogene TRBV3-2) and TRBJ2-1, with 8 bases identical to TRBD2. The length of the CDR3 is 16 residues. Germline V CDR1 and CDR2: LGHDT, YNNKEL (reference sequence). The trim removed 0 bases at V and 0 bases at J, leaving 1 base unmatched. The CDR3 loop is CASSQDRGGSYNEQFF. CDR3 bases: TGTGCCAGCAGCCAAGATCGGGGGGGCTCCTACAATGAGCAGTTCTTC.

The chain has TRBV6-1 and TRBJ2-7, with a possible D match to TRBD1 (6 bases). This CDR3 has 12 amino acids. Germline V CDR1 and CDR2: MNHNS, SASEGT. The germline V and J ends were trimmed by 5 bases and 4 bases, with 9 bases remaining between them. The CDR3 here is CASSSGVYEQYF. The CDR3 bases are TGTGCCAGCAGTTCAGGGGTTTACGAGCAGTACTTC.

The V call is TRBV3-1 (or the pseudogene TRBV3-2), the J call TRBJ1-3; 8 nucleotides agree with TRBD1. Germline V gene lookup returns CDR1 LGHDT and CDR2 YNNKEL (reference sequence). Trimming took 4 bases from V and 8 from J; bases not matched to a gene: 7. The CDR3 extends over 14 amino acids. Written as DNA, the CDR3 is TGTGCCAGCAGCCCCGGACAGGGTTGGTACACCATATATTTT. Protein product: CASSPGQGWYTIYF.

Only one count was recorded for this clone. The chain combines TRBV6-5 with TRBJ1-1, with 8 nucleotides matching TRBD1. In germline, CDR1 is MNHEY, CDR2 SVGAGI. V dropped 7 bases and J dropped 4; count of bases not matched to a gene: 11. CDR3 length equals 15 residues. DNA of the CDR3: TGTGCCAGCACTAGGACAGGGTTGGGCGGCACTGAAGCTTTCTTT. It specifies CASTRTGLGGTEAFF.

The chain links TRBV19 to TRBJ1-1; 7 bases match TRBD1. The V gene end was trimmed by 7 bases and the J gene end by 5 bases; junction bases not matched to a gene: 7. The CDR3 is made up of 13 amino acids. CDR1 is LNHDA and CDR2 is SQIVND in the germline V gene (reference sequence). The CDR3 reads CASNGDSGTEAFF. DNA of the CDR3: TGTGCCAGTAACGGGGACAGTGGGACTGAAGCTTTCTTT.

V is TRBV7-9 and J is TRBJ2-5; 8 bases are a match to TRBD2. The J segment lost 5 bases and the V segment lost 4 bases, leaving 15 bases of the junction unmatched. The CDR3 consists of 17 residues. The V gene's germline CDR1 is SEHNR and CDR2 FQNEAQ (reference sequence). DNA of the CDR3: TGTGCCAGCAGCTCAATATGGAGCGGGGGCTTTGCGGAGACCCAGTACTTC. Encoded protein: CASSSIWSGGFAETQYF.

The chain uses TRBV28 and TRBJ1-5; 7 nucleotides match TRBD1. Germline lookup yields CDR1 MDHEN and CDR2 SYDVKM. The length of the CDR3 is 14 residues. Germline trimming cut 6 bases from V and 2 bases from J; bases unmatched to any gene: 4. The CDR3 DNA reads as TGTGCCAGCAGGACAGGGTTTGGCAATCAGCCCCAGCATTTT. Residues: CASRTGFGNQPQHF.

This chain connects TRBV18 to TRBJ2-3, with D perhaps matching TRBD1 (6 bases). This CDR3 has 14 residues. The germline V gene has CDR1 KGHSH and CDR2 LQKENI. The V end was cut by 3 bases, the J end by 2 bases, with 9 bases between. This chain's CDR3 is CASSPWDNTDTQYF. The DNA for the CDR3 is TGTGCCAGCTCACCTTGGGACAACACAGATACGCAGTATTTT.

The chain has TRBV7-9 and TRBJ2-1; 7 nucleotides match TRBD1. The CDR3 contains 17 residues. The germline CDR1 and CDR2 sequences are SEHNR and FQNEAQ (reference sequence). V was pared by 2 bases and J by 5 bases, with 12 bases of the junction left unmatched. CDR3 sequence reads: CASSLSRQGEWNNEQFF. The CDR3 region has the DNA TGTGCCAGCAGCTTATCTCGACAGGGCGAATGGAACAATGAGCAGTTCTTC.

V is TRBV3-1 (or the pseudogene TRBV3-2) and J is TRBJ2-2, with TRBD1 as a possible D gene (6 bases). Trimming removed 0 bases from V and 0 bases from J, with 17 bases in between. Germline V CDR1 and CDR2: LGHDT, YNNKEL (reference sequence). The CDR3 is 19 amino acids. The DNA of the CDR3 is TGTGCCAGCAGCCAAGAGAAGTGGACAGATCATTCGAACACCGGGGAGCTGTTTTTT. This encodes CASSQEKWTDHSNTGELFF.

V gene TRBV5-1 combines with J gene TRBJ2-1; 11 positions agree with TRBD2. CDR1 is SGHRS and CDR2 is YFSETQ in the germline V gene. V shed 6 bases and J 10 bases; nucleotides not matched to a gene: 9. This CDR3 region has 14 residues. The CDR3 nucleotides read TGCGCCAGCAACGGCCTAGCGGGAGGAGGAGAGCAGTTCTTC. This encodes CASNGLAGGGEQFF.

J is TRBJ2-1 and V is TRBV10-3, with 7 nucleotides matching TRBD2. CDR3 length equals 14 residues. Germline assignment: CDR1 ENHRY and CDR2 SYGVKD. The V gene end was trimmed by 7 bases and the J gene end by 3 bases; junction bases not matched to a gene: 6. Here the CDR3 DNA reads TGTGCCATCAAGGCTAGCGGTAACTACAATGAGCAGTTCTTC. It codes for CAIKASGNYNEQFF.

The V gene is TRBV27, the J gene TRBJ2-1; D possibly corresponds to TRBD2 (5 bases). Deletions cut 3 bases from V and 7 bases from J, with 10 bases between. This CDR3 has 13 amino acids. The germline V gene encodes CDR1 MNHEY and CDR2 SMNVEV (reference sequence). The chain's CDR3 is CASSFEGLNEQFF. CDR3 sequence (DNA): TGTGCCAGCAGTTTTGAGGGCTTAAATGAGCAGTTCTTC.

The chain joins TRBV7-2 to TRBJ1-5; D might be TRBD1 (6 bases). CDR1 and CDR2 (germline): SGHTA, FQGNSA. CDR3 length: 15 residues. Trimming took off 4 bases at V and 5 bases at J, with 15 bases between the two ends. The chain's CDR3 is CASSSQGSDDQPQHF. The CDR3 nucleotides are TGTGCCAGCAGCTCCCAGGGGAGCGATGATCAGCCCCAGCATTTT. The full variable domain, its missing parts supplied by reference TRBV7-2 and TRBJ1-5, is GAGVSQSPSNKVTEKGKDVELRCDPISGHTALYWYRQSLGQGLEFLIYFQGNSAPDKSGLPSDRFSAERTGGSVSTLTIQRTQQEDSAVYLCASSSQGSDDQPQHFGDGTRLSIL.

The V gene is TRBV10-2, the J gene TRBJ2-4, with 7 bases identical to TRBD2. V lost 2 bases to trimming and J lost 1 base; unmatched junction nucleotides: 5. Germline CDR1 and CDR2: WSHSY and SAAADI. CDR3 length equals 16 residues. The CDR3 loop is CASSESAGAAKNIQYF. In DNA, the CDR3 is TGCGCCAGCAGTGAGAGCGCGGGAGCGGCCAAAAACATTCAGTACTTC.

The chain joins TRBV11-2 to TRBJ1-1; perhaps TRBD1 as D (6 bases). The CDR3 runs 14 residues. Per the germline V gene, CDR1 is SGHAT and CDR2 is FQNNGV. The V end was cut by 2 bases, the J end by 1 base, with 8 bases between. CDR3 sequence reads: CASSLWGQNTEAFF. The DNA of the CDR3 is TGTGCCAGCAGCTTATGGGGACAGAACACTGAAGCTTTCTTT. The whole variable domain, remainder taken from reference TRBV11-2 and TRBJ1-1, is EAGVAQSPRYKIIEKRQSVAFWCNPISGHATLYWYQQILGQGPKLLIQFQNNGVVDDSQLPKDRFSAERLKGVDSTLKIQPAKLEDSAVYLCASSLWGQNTEAFFGQGTRLTVV.

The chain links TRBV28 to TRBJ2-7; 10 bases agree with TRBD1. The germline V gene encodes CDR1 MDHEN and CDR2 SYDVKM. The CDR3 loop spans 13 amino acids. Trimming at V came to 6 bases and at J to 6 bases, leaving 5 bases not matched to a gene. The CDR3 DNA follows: TGTGCCAGCAGACCCGGACAGGGGGGCGAGCAGTACTTC. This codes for CASRPGQGGEQYF. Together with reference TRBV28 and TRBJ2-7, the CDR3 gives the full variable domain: DVKVTQSSRYLVKRTGEKVFLECVQDMDHENMFWYRQDPGLGLRLIYFSYDVKMKEKGDIPEGYSVSREKKERFSLILESASTNQTSMYLCASRPGQGGEQYFGPGTRLTVT.

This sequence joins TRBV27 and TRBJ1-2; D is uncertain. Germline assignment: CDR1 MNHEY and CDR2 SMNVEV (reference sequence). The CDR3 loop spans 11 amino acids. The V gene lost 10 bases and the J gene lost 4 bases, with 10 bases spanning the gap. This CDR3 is CATFGLYGYTF. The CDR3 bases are TGTGCCACCTTCGGACTCTATGGCTACACCTTC.

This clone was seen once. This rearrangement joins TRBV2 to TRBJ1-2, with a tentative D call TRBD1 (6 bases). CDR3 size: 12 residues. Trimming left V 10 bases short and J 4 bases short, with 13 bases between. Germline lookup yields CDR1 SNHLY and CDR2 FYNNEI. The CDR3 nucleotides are TGTGCCATTGGACAGATCTCCTATGGCTACACCTTC. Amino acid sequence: CAIGQISYGYTF.

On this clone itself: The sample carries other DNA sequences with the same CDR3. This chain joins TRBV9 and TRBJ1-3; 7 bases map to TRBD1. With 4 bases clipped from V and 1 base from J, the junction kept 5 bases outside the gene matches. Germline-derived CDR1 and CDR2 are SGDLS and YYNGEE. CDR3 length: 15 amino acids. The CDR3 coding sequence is TGTGCCAGCAGCACCCAGGGGGTATCTGGAAACACCATATATTTT. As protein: CASSTQGVSGNTIYF.

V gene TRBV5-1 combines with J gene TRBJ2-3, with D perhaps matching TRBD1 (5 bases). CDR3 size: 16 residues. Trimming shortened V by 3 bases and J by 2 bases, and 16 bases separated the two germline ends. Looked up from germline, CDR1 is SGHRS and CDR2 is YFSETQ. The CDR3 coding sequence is TGCGCCAGCAGCTCCTATAGGGGCACCAACACAGATACGCAGTATTTT. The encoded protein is CASSSYRGTNTDTQYF.

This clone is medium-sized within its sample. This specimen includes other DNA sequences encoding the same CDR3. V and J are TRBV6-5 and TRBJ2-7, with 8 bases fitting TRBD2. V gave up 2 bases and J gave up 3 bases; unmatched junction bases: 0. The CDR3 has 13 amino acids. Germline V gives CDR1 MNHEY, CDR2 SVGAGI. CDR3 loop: CASSYAGGYEQYF. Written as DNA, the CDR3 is TGTGCCAGCAGTTACGCGGGGGGCTACGAGCAGTACTTC.

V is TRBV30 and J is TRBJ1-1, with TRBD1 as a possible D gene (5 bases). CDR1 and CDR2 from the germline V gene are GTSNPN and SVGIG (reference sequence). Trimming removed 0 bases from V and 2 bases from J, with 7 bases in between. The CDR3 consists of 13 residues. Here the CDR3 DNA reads TGTGCCTGGAGTGTACAGGCAAACACTGAAGCTTTCTTT. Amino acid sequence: CAWSVQANTEAFF.

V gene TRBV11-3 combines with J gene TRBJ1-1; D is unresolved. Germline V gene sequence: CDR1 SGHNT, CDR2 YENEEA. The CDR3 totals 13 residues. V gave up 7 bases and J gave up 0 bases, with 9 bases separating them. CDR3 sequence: CASNDGMNTEAFF. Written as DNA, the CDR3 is TGTGCCAGCAACGACGGGATGAACACTGAAGCTTTCTTT.

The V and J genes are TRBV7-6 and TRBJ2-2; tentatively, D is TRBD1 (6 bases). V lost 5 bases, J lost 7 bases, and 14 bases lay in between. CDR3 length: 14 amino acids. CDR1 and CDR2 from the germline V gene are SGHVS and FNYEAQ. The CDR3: CASSGYRDSGELFF. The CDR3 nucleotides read TGTGCCAGCAGCGGGTACAGGGATAGCGGGGAGCTGTTTTTT.

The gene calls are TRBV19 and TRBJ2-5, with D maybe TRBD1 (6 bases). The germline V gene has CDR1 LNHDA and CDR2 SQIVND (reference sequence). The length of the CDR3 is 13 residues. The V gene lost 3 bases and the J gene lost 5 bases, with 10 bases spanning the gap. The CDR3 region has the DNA TGTGCCAGTAGTATTGGGGGCCGGGAGACCCAGTACTTC. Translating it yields CASSIGGRETQYF. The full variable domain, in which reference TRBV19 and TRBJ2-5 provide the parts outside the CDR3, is DGGITQSPKYLFRKEGQNVTLSCEQNLNHDAMYWYRQDPGQGLRLIYYSQIVNDFQKGDIAEGYSVSREKKESFPLTVTSAQKNPTAFYLCASSIGGRETQYFGPGTRLLVL.